One and the same sample provided the 28 T cell receptor beta chains below, sequenced in a study of T cells in localized non-small cell lung cancer (dated by TCRdb to the early 2020s). The method behind the library was the immunoSEQ multiplex PCR assay. Held by TCRdb, this immuneACCESS table contains in-frame sequences only and omits some clones. Under half of the omission traces to an unresolved V gene where checked; the cause of the rest is unknown. For this sample there are about 14,000 clones; more than 80% appear just once. The top ten constitute less than 5% of the sample. Material: peripheral blood, obtained before any cancer treatment. Receptor source: a woman aged 40 to 75 with stage I lung adenocarcinoma.

The gene calls are TRBV2 and TRBJ2-7; 8 positions agree with TRBD1. This CDR3 has 15 amino acids. CDR1 is SNHLY, CDR2 FYNNEI, per germline. V gave up 7 bases and J gave up 0 bases; unmatched junction bases: 8. The CDR3 DNA is TGTGCCAGCACCGTGGACAGGGACCCCTCCTACGAGCAGTACTTC. Translated: CASTVDRDPSYEQYF.

The chain is built from TRBV6-5 and TRBJ1-1; perhaps TRBD1 as D (6 bases). Trimming stripped 5 bases from V and 9 bases from J, with 16 bases between. This CDR3 is 13 amino acids long. Germline CDR1 reads MNHEY; CDR2 reads SVGAGI. The CDR3 DNA reads TGTGCCAGCAGTGCAAGGACAGCTCGGAAAGCTTTCTTT. It yields the protein CASSARTARKAFF.

This rearrangement joins TRBV5-1 to TRBJ2-1, with 8 bases matching TRBD1. Losses at the gene ends were 4 bases for V and 6 bases for J; bases not matched to a gene: 12. CDR3 length: 16 residues. Germline CDR1 reads SGHRS; CDR2 reads YFSETQ. CDR3 sequence (DNA): TGCGCCAGCAGCCCTGGGGGCCAGGGGGCGGCCAATGAGCAGTTCTTC. Its translation: CASSPGGQGAANEQFF.

This rearrangement joins TRBV19 to TRBJ2-1, with D possibly TRBD2 on 6 matching bases. The V end lost 5 bases, the J end lost 9 bases, and 11 bases lay between the germline ends. Germline CDR1 is LNHDA and CDR2 is SQIVND (reference sequence). The CDR3 totals 12 residues. The CDR3 loop reads CASSPGRSEQFF. CDR3 DNA: TGTGCCAGTAGTCCAGGGAGGAGTGAGCAGTTCTTC.

The V gene is TRBV5-6, the J gene TRBJ1-2, with TRBD1 identical over 7 bases. Germline V gene sequence: CDR1 SGHDT, CDR2 YYEEEE. The CDR3 consists of 14 residues. The V and J ends lost 4 bases and 2 bases, in that order; junction bases with no gene match: 5. Here the CDR3 DNA reads TGTGCCAGCAGCCAAACGACAGGGAACTATGGCTACACCTTC. Its protein is CASSQTTGNYGYTF.

The chain links TRBV27 to TRBJ2-1; D is possibly TRBD1 or TRBD2 (5 bases each). Trimming took 2 bases from V and 12 from J, leaving 14 bases between them. The germline V gene has CDR1 MNHEY and CDR2 SMNVEV (reference sequence). The CDR3 is made up of 13 amino acids. The CDR3 DNA follows: TGTGCCAGCAGTTTAGGCCGGGGCTTGGGGCAGTTCTTC. Translation: CASSLGRGLGQFF.

The chain links TRBV5-5 to TRBJ1-2; D gene uncertain. CDR1 SGHKS and CDR2 YYEKEE come from the germline V gene (reference sequence). The CDR3 runs to 12 residues. Trimming took off 2 bases at V and 5 bases at J, with 7 bases between the two ends. The chain's CDR3 is CASSFSDYGYTF. In nucleotides, the CDR3 is TGTGCCAGCAGCTTTTCAGATTATGGCTACACCTTC. Based on the CDR3 plus reference TRBV5-5 and TRBJ1-2, the full variable domain is DAGVTQSPTHLIKTRGQQVTLRCSPISGHKSVSWYQQVLGQGPQFIFQYYEKEERGRGNFPDRFSARQFPNYSSELNVNALLLGDSALYLCASSFSDYGYTFGSGTRLTVV.

With respect to this clone: The junction departs from germline at one end; a sequencing error may be responsible. This chain joins TRBV7-6 and TRBJ2-7; 9 positions match TRBD2. There are 15 residues in the CDR3. CDR1 is SGHVS and CDR2 is FNYEAQ in the germline V gene. CDR3 loop: CASNLVASGGSEQYF. CDR3 in DNA: TGTGCCAGCAACTTAGTGGCCAGCGGGGGGAGCGAGCAGTACTTC. Together with reference TRBV7-6 and TRBJ2-7, the CDR3 gives the full variable domain: GAGVSQSPRYKVTKRGQDVALRCDPISGHVSLYWYRQALGQGPEFLTYFNYEAQQDKSGLPNDRFSAERPEGSISTLTIQRTEQRDSAMYRCASNLVASGGSEQYFGPGTRLTVT.

This rearrangement joins TRBV19 to TRBJ1-5; TRBD1 agrees at 7 bases. The CDR3 contains 18 residues. V trimming: 3 bases; J trimming: 0 bases; junction bases outside the gene matches: 11. Germline CDR1 LNHDA, CDR2 SQIVND (reference sequence). Here the CDR3 reads CASSIGTAAKNSNQPQHF. The DNA for the CDR3 is TGTGCCAGTAGTATCGGGACAGCCGCCAAAAATAGCAATCAGCCCCAGCATTTT.

This clone was seen only once. CDR3 in DNA: TGTGCCACCAAACCGGGGGACAGGTACTATGGCTACACCTTC. It translates to CATKPGDRYYGYTF. The V call is TRBV2, the J call TRBJ1-2; TRBD1 agrees at 8 bases. Germline loops: CDR1 SNHLY, CDR2 FYNNEI. This CDR3 is built from 14 residues. V gave up 10 bases and J gave up 3 bases; unmatched junction bases: 10.

This chain connects TRBV6-5 to TRBJ1-1; 7 bases fit TRBD1. The junction had 7 bases not matched to a gene; V was cut back by 2 bases and J by 4 bases. This CDR3 spans 15 amino acids. In germline, CDR1 is MNHEY, CDR2 SVGAGI. The CDR3 spells CASSYRAAGGTEAFF. In nucleotides, the CDR3 is TGTGCCAGCAGTTACAGGGCGGCAGGGGGCACTGAAGCTTTCTTT.

Remarks on this clone: A junction boundary mismatches the germline segment, possibly from a read error. Other DNA sequences in this specimen translate into the identical CDR3. The J gene is TRBJ2-4, the V gene TRBV18, with 7 bases aligning to TRBD1. CDR1 and CDR2 from the germline V gene are KGHSH and LQKENI. The CDR3 length is 17 residues. The CDR3, as DNA: TGTGCCAGTTCACCCCTCCTCCTGGGGGACAGCAAAAACATTCAGTACTTC. Residues: CASSPLLLGDSKNIQYF.

The chain uses TRBV18 and TRBJ1-1; D gene uncertain. The CDR3 is 14 residues long. V lost 1 base, J lost 4 bases, and 10 bases lay in between. Per germline, CDR1 KGHSH and CDR2 LQKENI. The CDR3 region has the DNA TGTGCCAGCTCACCACAGGGTATGTTCACTGAAGCTTTCTTT. This sequence encodes CASSPQGMFTEAFF.

Points on this clone: Mismatch with germline at one junction end may stem from a read error. The gene calls are TRBV2 and TRBJ2-5; 7 bases line up with TRBD1. The CDR3 is 11 amino acids. Germline V gene lookup returns CDR1 SNHLY and CDR2 FYNNEI. The CDR3 DNA reads TGTGCCAGCAGTGTGGGGACAGCCCCGCACTTC. Translation gives CASSVGTAPHF.

The chain links TRBV20-1 to TRBJ1-1; D is uncertain. The V gene's germline CDR1 is DFQATT and CDR2 SNEGSKA (reference sequence). Trimming removed 6 bases from V and 4 bases from J, with 9 bases in between. CDR3 length: 11 amino acids. The CDR3 nucleotides are TGCAGTGCGGGTCGGGGCACTGAAGCTTTCTTT. Translation gives CSAGRGTEAFF.

This chain joins TRBV7-9 and TRBJ1-2; D gene uncertain. Trimming pared 4 bases from V and 10 bases from J, leaving 16 bases between. The CDR3 has 13 amino acids. CDR1 is SEHNR and CDR2 is FQNEAQ in the germline V gene (reference sequence). The CDR3, as DNA: TGTGCCAGCAGCTATGAGTCGCGGGATGTCTACACCTTC. It is translated as CASSYESRDVYTF.

The chain employs TRBV5-1 and TRBJ2-2; 7 bases map to TRBD2. CDR1 is SGHRS, CDR2 YFSETQ, per germline. Trimming removed 8 bases from V and 3 bases from J; junction bases left unmatched: 4. This CDR3 has 13 residues. The CDR3 loop is CASSRGDTGELFF. The CDR3 DNA follows: TGCGCCAGTTCACGGGGGGACACCGGGGAGCTGTTTTTT.

This clone was observed once. This chain links TRBV5-1 with TRBJ1-6; tentative D call: TRBD1 (6 bases). The CDR3 loop spans 13 amino acids. Deletions cut 4 bases from V and 7 bases from J, with 9 bases between. Germline V gene lookup returns CDR1 SGHRS and CDR2 YFSETQ. CDR3: CASSEGGNSPLHF. The CDR3 bases are TGCGCCAGCAGCGAGGGGGGGAATTCACCCCTCCACTTT.

V gene TRBV7-8 combines with J gene TRBJ1-4, with a tentative D call TRBD1 (6 bases). The ends were cut back, 1 base at V and 7 bases at J, with 10 bases in the middle. CDR1 is SGHVS, CDR2 FQNEAQ, per germline. The CDR3 extends over 14 amino acids. CDR3 amino acids: CASSLGGLGEKLFF. CDR3 DNA: TGTGCCAGCAGCTTAGGGGGGCTGGGTGAAAAACTGTTTTTT.

The rearrangement links TRBV5-8 to TRBJ2-1; 10 positions match TRBD2. Trimming took 0 bases from V and 7 from J; bases not matched to a gene: 10. Germline V gives CDR1 SGHTS, CDR2 YDEGEE. The CDR3 length is 17 residues. CDR3 DNA: TGTGCCAGCAGCTTGGAGCGGGGGGGCCGTCTGGTGAATGAGCAGTTCTTC. The encoded protein is CASSLERGGRLVNEQFF.

This clone appeared a single time. V is TRBV28 and J is TRBJ2-5; 13 bases match TRBD2. V shed 1 base, J shed 0 bases, and the junction held 8 bases outside the gene matches. Germline V CDR1 and CDR2: MDHEN, SYDVKM. There are 19 residues in the CDR3. CDR3 amino acids: CASSLLPGTSGAYQETQYF. CDR3 nucleotides: TGTGCCAGCAGTTTATTGCCAGGGACTAGCGGGGCGTACCAAGAGACCCAGTACTTC. Supplemented by reference TRBV28 and TRBJ2-5, the full variable domain reads DVKVTQSSRYLVKRTGEKVFLECVQDMDHENMFWYRQDPGLGLRLIYFSYDVKMKEKGDIPEGYSVSREKKERFSLILESASTNQTSMYLCASSLLPGTSGAYQETQYFGPGTRLLVL.

This clone has only one observation. The chain has TRBV6-5 and TRBJ1-4, with 8 positions matching TRBD1. CDR3 length equals 14 residues. Trimming at V came to 8 bases and at J to 5 bases, leaving 7 bases not matched to a gene. The germline V gene encodes CDR1 MNHEY and CDR2 SVGAGI. The CDR3 spells CASGGTGGNEKLFF. DNA for the CDR3: TGTGCCAGCGGTGGGACAGGAGGAAATGAAAAACTGTTTTTT.

The chain employs TRBV19 and TRBJ2-5; D is undetermined. The CDR3 has 12 residues. Trimming pared 5 bases from V and 4 bases from J, leaving 8 bases between. Germline V CDR1 and CDR2: LNHDA, SQIVND (reference sequence). For the CDR3, the DNA is TGTGCCAGTAGTGCCGATCGAGAGACCCAGTACTTC. This translates into CASSADRETQYF.

V and J are TRBV7-6 and TRBJ1-6; D is unresolved. CDR1 and CDR2 from the germline V gene are SGHVS and FNYEAQ. This CDR3 has 14 residues. V lost 5 bases, J lost 10 bases, and 15 bases lay in between. As DNA, the CDR3 is TGTGCCAGCAGCCCGTCAACACCGAAATCACCCCTCCACTTT. Its protein product is CASSPSTPKSPLHF. The full variable domain, with the rest looked up from reference TRBV7-6 and TRBJ1-6, is GAGVSQSPRYKVTKRGQDVALRCDPISGHVSLYWYRQALGQGPEFLTYFNYEAQQDKSGLPNDRFSAERPEGSISTLTIQRTEQRDSAMYRCASSPSTPKSPLHFGNGTRLTVT.

The chain couples TRBV27 to TRBJ2-1; 9 bases align to TRBD2. Trimming took 6 bases from V and 2 from J; bases not matched to a gene: 5. CDR3 length equals 15 residues. Germline CDR1 reads MNHEY; CDR2 reads SMNVEV (reference sequence). CDR3 sequence: CASRPAGGPYNEQFF. CDR3 in DNA: TGTGCCAGCAGGCCGGCGGGGGGGCCCTACAATGAGCAGTTCTTC.

This clone occurred once. V usage is TRBV7-9 and J usage is TRBJ2-5; maybe TRBD1 (6 bases). Germline V gene lookup returns CDR1 SEHNR and CDR2 FQNEAQ (reference sequence). The CDR3 consists of 14 residues. V shed 2 bases and J shed 5 bases, with 12 bases lying between them. The CDR3 bases are TGTGCCAGCAGCTTAAACAGCCAGGGGGAGACCCAGTACTTC. This encodes CASSLNSQGETQYF.

This clone was seen more than once but under ten times. This chain connects TRBV7-6 to TRBJ1-6; perhaps TRBD1 as D (6 bases). This CDR3 is 15 amino acids long. V lost 2 bases to trimming and J lost 4 bases, with 9 bases between them. The V gene's germline CDR1 is SGHVS and CDR2 FNYEAQ. Here the CDR3 reads CASSLYRDYNSPLHF. The CDR3 region has the DNA TGTGCCAGCAGCTTATACAGGGATTATAATTCACCCCTCCACTTT.

This clone was observed a single time. The V and J genes are TRBV7-6 and TRBJ2-1; D is ambiguous. Trimming stripped 5 bases from V and 0 bases from J, with 17 bases between. Germline CDR1 and CDR2: SGHVS and FNYEAQ. The CDR3 runs to 17 residues. The CDR3: CASSQPYRGISYNEQFF. CDR3 DNA: TGTGCCAGCAGCCAACCGTATCGTGGGATCTCCTACAATGAGCAGTTCTTC.